Listed here are 27 T cell receptor beta chains from one sample, sequenced in a study of T cells expressing NK-cell markers (dated by TCRdb to 2020 to 2022). Library preparation was by 5' RACE. The listed sequencing device is Illumina HiSeq 2000. Based on TCRdb reprocessing of the reads, there is one entry per CDR3 protein sequence, and DNA is missing. The sample's records list some 300,000 distinct CDR3 sequences. The ten largest clonotypes hold 0.3% to 0.45% of the sample. The sequenced sample consisted of blood T cells: a sorted CD56 or NKG2C T cell subset, CD4+ or CD8+ T cells, or bulk PBMC T cells (not recorded which). These TCRs come from a man aged 18-30 years in good health. Donor details come from another sample of the same person, matched by shared clones.

This rearrangement joins TRBV5-1 to TRBJ2-1; absent DNA, TCRdb's TRBD1 call cannot be checked. The V gene's germline CDR1 is SGHRS and CDR2 YFSETQ. CDR3 length equals 15 residues. This CDR3 reads CASSLAGRGYNEQFF. The whole variable domain, filled in from reference TRBV5-1 and TRBJ2-1, reads KAGVTQTPRYLIKTRGQQVTLSCSPISGHRSVSWYQQTPGQGLQFLFEYFSETQRNKGNFPGRFSGRQFSNSRSEMNVSTLELGDSALYLCASSLAGRGYNEQFFGPGTRLTVL.

The J gene is TRBJ2-3, the V gene TRBV29-1; the D gene TCRdb calls, TRBD2, cannot be checked with no DNA. Germline assignment: CDR1 SQVTM and CDR2 ANQGSEA. The CDR3 consists of 15 residues. Here the CDR3 reads CSVNREALAADTQYF.

The V call is TRBV5-1, the J call TRBJ2-1; TCRdb indicates TRBD1, and absent DNA this call remains unverified. Germline V gene sequence: CDR1 SGHRS, CDR2 YFSETQ. The CDR3 totals 15 residues. The CDR3 here is CASSPTQGRGNEQFF. Combining the CDR3 with reference TRBV5-1 and TRBJ2-1 gives the whole variable domain KAGVTQTPRYLIKTRGQQVTLSCSPISGHRSVSWYQQTPGQGLQFLFEYFSETQRNKGNFPGRFSGRQFSNSRSEMNVSTLELGDSALYLCASSPTQGRGNEQFFGPGTRLTVL.

The rearrangement links TRBV30 to TRBJ1-2. CDR1 and CDR2 (germline): GTSNPN, SVGIG (reference sequence). This CDR3 is 14 amino acids long. The CDR3: CAWSAQGGRSGYTF. The entire variable domain, with the rest obtained from reference TRBV30 and TRBJ1-2, is as follows: SQTIHQWPATLVQPVGSPLSLECTVEGTSNPNLYWYRQAAGRGLQLLFYSVGIGQISSEVPQNLSASRPQDRQFILSSKKLLLSDSGFYLCAWSAQGGRSGYTFGSGTRLTVV.

The rearrangement uses TRBV24-1 and TRBJ2-6; TCRdb designates TRBD2, a call that cannot be tested without DNA. This CDR3 comprises 17 residues. Germline CDR1 is KGHDR and CDR2 is SFDVKD. The CDR3 loop reads CATSDGTLLSGANVLTF.

V and J are TRBV6-1 and TRBJ2-1; the TCRdb D gene call, TRBD2, has no DNA to confirm it. The CDR3 contains 14 residues. Germline assignment: CDR1 MNHNS and CDR2 SASEGT. CDR3 loop: CASRRTEAYNEQFF.

This sequence joins TRBV6-1 and TRBJ2-2. CDR1 is MNHNS, CDR2 SASEGT, per germline. The CDR3 totals 15 residues. CDR3 in amino acids: CASTSTAANTGELFF.

This chain links TRBV7-2 with TRBJ2-1; checking the TCRdb D call of TRBD1 is not possible without DNA. Germline V gene sequence: CDR1 SGHTA, CDR2 FQGNSA. There are 15 residues in the CDR3. The CDR3 loop is CASSSGPTGYGEQFF.

The CDR3 sequence is CAIRRTGDSEQYF. This rearrangement joins TRBV10-3 to TRBJ2-7; with no DNA, the TCRdb D assignment of TRBD1 cannot be verified. Germline CDR1 is ENHRY and CDR2 is SYGVKD. CDR3 length: 13 residues.

This rearrangement joins TRBV20-1 to TRBJ1-5; no DNA is available, so the TRBD1 call from TCRdb remains unchecked. The CDR3 has 13 amino acids. The germline V gene has CDR1 DFQATT and CDR2 SNEGSKA (reference sequence). The CDR3 protein is CSAADREGQPQHF.

The chain couples TRBV7-6 to TRBJ2-5. The CDR3 consists of 14 residues. The germline V gene has CDR1 SGHVS and CDR2 FNYEAQ. The CDR3 spells CASSLRQIKETQYF.

V usage is TRBV12-3 or TRBV12-4 and J usage is TRBJ2-3; the TCRdb D gene call, TRBD2, has no DNA to confirm it. The CDR3 length is 16 residues. The CDR3 loop is CASSEGLAGVVDTQYF.

The rearrangement uses TRBV7-2 and TRBJ2-3. Per germline, CDR1 SGHTA and CDR2 FQGNSA. There are 15 residues in the CDR3. CDR3: CASSLAHPSADTQYF. The full variable domain, in which reference TRBV7-2 and TRBJ2-3 provide the parts outside the CDR3, is GAGVSQSPSNKVTEKGKDVELRCDPISGHTALYWYRQSLGQGLEFLIYFQGNSAPDKSGLPSDRFSAERTGGSVSTLTIQRTQQEDSAVYLCASSLAHPSADTQYFGPGTRLTVL.

This chain connects TRBV11-1 to TRBJ2-1; with no DNA, the TCRdb D assignment of TRBD1 cannot be verified. CDR1 is SGHAT and CDR2 is FQDESV in the germline V gene (reference sequence). This CDR3 comprises 18 residues. The CDR3 reads CASSLGRRQVQGGNEQFF.

This chain uses TRBV7-8 with TRBJ2-1. CDR3 length: 12 amino acids. Germline CDR1 reads SGHVS; CDR2 reads FQNEAQ. CDR3 in amino acids: CASSHASGEQFF. Full variable domain (missing parts from reference TRBV7-8 and TRBJ2-1): GAGVSQSPRYKVAKRGQDVALRCDPISGHVSLFWYQQALGQGPEFLTYFQNEAQLDKSGLPSDRFFAERPEGSVSTLKIQRTQQEDSAVYLCASSHASGEQFFGPGTRLTVL.

V usage is TRBV7-2 and J usage is TRBJ1-5; TCRdb returns TRBD1, unconfirmable since there is no DNA. The CDR3 consists of 15 residues. Germline V gives CDR1 SGHTA, CDR2 FQGNSA. The CDR3 loop reads CASSWTQGHNQPQHF.

The chain carries TRBV3-1 and TRBJ2-2; the TRBD2 assignment by TCRdb is unverifiable without DNA. Germline V lookup: CDR1 LGHDT, CDR2 YNNKEL (reference sequence). The CDR3 has 19 amino acids. The CDR3 reads CASSLLGPTKRANTGELFF.

The CDR3 is CATSRSRGRGISYEQYF. The V gene is TRBV15, the J gene TRBJ2-7; TCRdb proposes TRBD1, but this gene call is untestable without DNA. Germline loops: CDR1 LNHNV, CDR2 YYDKDF (reference sequence). The CDR3 covers 17 residues.

This chain links TRBV6-5 with TRBJ2-5; without DNA, the TCRdb call of TRBD2 cannot be checked. This CDR3 is 14 amino acids long. CDR1 and CDR2 from the germline V gene are MNHEY and SVGAGI. The CDR3 is CASSYWGLGETQYF.

The V call is TRBV6-5, the J call TRBJ1-1; TCRdb's D call, TRBD1, is unchecked because there is no DNA. The germline V gene encodes CDR1 MNHEY and CDR2 SVGAGI. CDR3 length: 16 residues. The chain's CDR3 is CASSYWDRGRVGEAFF.

The chain carries TRBV7-8 and TRBJ2-1; TCRdb outputs TRBD1, but without DNA this stays unchecked. This CDR3 has 15 amino acids. Germline V gene sequence: CDR1 SGHVS, CDR2 FQNEAQ. Here the CDR3 reads CASSPHGTGRNEQFF.

The gene calls are TRBV12-1 and TRBJ1-2. TRBV12-1 is a pseudogene segment. The CDR3 loop spans 13 amino acids. CDR3 sequence: CASSFGAGSGYTF.

The chain links TRBV6-2 or TRBV6-3 to TRBJ2-4; absent DNA, TCRdb's TRBD2 call cannot be checked. Germline V gene lookup returns CDR1 MNHEY and CDR2 SVGEGT. The CDR3 has 15 amino acids. CDR3: CASSRTSVTQNIQYF.

The chain joins TRBV5-1 to TRBJ2-3. This CDR3 has 14 amino acids. Germline CDR1 reads SGHRS; CDR2 reads YFSETQ. The CDR3 protein is CASSIPTSTDTQYF.

This chain uses TRBV12-3 or TRBV12-4 with TRBJ1-1; TCRdb's D gene call, TRBD1, goes unchecked for lack of DNA. The CDR3 contains 14 residues. The CDR3 loop reads CASSLNRGRRKAFF.

V is TRBV7-7 and J is TRBJ2-2; TCRdb proposes TRBD2, but this gene call is untestable without DNA. CDR1 and CDR2 (germline): SSHAT, FNYEAQ (reference sequence). This CDR3 contains 16 residues. CDR3 sequence: CASSLHTAGGAGELFF.

The gene calls are TRBV6-5 and TRBJ2-1; TCRdb's D call of TRBD2 is untestable without DNA. The length of the CDR3 is 16 residues. Germline V CDR1 and CDR2: MNHEY, SVGAGI. The CDR3 region is CASSYFSGSNYNEQFF.